This passage covers 27 T cell receptor beta chains from one sample sequenced in a study of tumor-infiltrating lymphocytes in oesophageal squamous cell carcinoma. TCRdb ran MiXCR on the PCR reads and lists one entry per CDR3 protein. The data show approximately 20,000 distinct CDR3 sequences, 40% to 50% seen once. Sequencing was done on a sample of esophageal tumor tissue. The origin of the receptors is a male donor with esophageal squamous cell carcinoma.

This sequence joins TRBV7-6 and TRBJ2-4; tentative D call: TRBD2 (6 bases). Per germline, CDR1 SGHVS and CDR2 FNYEAQ. The CDR3 is 13 residues long. The V gene lost 7 bases and the J gene lost 13 bases, with 20 bases spanning the gap. The CDR3, as DNA: TGTGCCAGCACGAGCGGGTCCTACAATGAGCAGTACTTC. This codes for CASTSGSYNEQYF.

By share, this clonotype counts as large (0.1 to 1%). The rearrangement links TRBV7-2 to TRBJ2-5; the D is unclear. Trimming removed 1 base from V and 5 bases from J, with 11 bases in between. There are 14 residues in the CDR3. Germline V gives CDR1 SGHTA, CDR2 FQGNSA. For the CDR3, the DNA is TGTGCCAGCAGCTTAGGCCCGGTTGGGGAGACCCAGTACTTC. Protein: CASSLGPVGETQYF.

This clonotype has a handful of counts. The chain recombines TRBV20-1 with TRBJ2-1; D is ambiguous. Germline values: CDR1 DFQATT, CDR2 SNEGSKA (reference sequence). This CDR3 is 12 amino acids long. Trimming removed 6 bases from V and 7 bases from J, with 13 bases in between. CDR3 sequence: CSATPLWNEQFF. For the CDR3, the DNA is TGCAGTGCCACCCCCCTATGGAATGAGCAGTTCTTC.

The table lists this clonotype with many counts. The chain carries TRBV28 and TRBJ2-7; the D call may be TRBD1 or TRBD2 (5 bases each). This CDR3 has 12 residues. Germline CDR1 and CDR2: MDHEN and SYDVKM. Trimming removed 5 bases at V and 3 bases at J, with 8 bases between. The CDR3 DNA is TGTGCCAGCAGTGGGGGATTCTACGAGCAGTACTTC. Amino acid sequence: CASSGGFYEQYF.

The chain recombines TRBV7-6 with TRBJ2-1; no clear D gene. The J call could be wrong; TRBJ2-7 is a better fit for the DNA end. Germline V gene lookup returns CDR1 SGHVS and CDR2 FNYEAQ. CDR3 length: 14 residues. The CDR3 here is CASQSAFGSYEQYF. In nucleotides, the CDR3 is TGTGCCAGCCAATCCGCATTTGGGTCCTACGAGCAGTACTTC.

Notes on this clonotype: No conserved phenylalanine or tryptophan ends this CDR3, so it is likely a read error. It is unclear where the CDR3 begins or ends on the DNA, so no DNA is shown, and the CDR3 is as TCRdb lists it. V usage is TRBV11-3 and J usage is TRBJ2-6; the tabulated D call, TRBD1, remains unverified against the DNA. Germline V gene lookup returns CDR1 SGHNT and CDR2 YENEEA. The CDR3 contains 10 residues when both ends are counted. The CDR3 spells CASSLVMTGG.

This clonotype was found a few times. The chain couples TRBV19 to TRBJ1-4; TRBD1 might be the D (6 bases). The CDR3 has 13 amino acids. Germline CDR1 and CDR2: LNHDA and SQIVND (reference sequence). The germline V and J ends were trimmed by 10 bases and 7 bases, with 16 bases remaining between them. CDR3 in DNA: TGTGCCACCGGTCAGGGGCGGGGTGAAAAACTGTTTTTT. It yields the protein CATGQGRGEKLFF. The full variable domain, completed using reference TRBV19 and TRBJ1-4, is DGGITQSPKYLFRKEGQNVTLSCEQNLNHDAMYWYRQDPGQGLRLIYYSQIVNDFQKGDIAEGYSVSREKKESFPLTVTSAQKNPTAFYLCATGQGRGEKLFFGSGTQLSVL.

The chain combines TRBV7-9 with TRBJ2-3; no firm D call. The germline gives CDR1 SEHNR, CDR2 FQNEAQ (reference sequence). The CDR3 consists of 12 residues. The V end was cut by 5 bases, the J end by 2 bases, with 5 bases between. CDR3 coding DNA: TGTGCCAGCAGCCAAGTCACAGATACGCAGTATTTT. Translated, it gives CASSQVTDTQYF.

The chain couples TRBV7-2 to TRBJ2-3, with 10 bases that match TRBD2. The J call is uncertain, as TRBJ2-2 better fits the DNA end. CDR3 length: 16 amino acids. The V gene's germline CDR1 is SGHTA and CDR2 FQGNSA. CDR3 DNA: TGTGCCAGCAGCCGATCCGGGACTAGCGAAGTAGGGGAGCTGTTTTTT. It specifies CASSRSGTSEVGELFF.

This clonotype has a count of ten or more. J is TRBJ1-1 and V is TRBV6-1; D is undetermined. The germline gives CDR1 MNHNS, CDR2 SASEGT. V was clipped by 0 bases and J by 4 bases, with 6 bases between them. This CDR3 has 13 residues. The CDR3 DNA sequence: TGTGCCAGCAGTGAAGCCGTGGTCACTGAAGCTTTCTTT. Translated: CASSEAVVTEAFF.

The chain links TRBV7-2 to TRBJ2-1; D is undetermined. The assigned J gene may be wrong: the sequence end matches TRBJ2-7 better. CDR1 and CDR2 from the germline V gene are SGHTA and FQGNSA. The CDR3 is made up of 13 amino acids. Written as DNA, the CDR3 is TGTGCCAGCAGCTTAGTCTCCGTCCCCGAGCAGTACTTC. It encodes CASSLVSVPEQYF.

As concerns this clonotype: The junction does not match germline at one end; this may be a read error. The chain links TRBV27 to TRBJ2-3, with D tentatively TRBD1 or TRBD2 (5 bases each). This CDR3 has 14 residues. CDR1 MNHEY and CDR2 SMNVEV come from the germline V gene (reference sequence). The CDR3 loop is CASSLFRETGELYF. The DNA of the CDR3 is TGTGCCAGCAGTTTATTCAGGGAGACCGGGGAGCTGTACTTC.

The chain recombines TRBV28 with TRBJ2-3; 8 bases fit TRBD1. The DNA end is a closer match to TRBJ2-1, so the J assignment may be wrong. Germline CDR1 MDHEN, CDR2 SYDVKM. The CDR3 length is 12 residues. Written as DNA, the CDR3 is TGTGCCAGTAGGACAGGGAAGGATGAGCAGTTCTTC. This gives the protein CASRTGKDEQFF.

This clonotype qualifies as large. This rearrangement joins TRBV7-2 to TRBJ2-1; D is undetermined. CDR3 length: 15 amino acids. The V and J ends lost 5 bases and 0 bases respectively, with 11 bases between them. Germline CDR1 is SGHTA and CDR2 is FQGNSA. DNA for the CDR3: TGTGCCAGCAGCCTCGACGGAAGCTCCTACAATGAGCAGTTCTTC. It translates to CASSLDGSSYNEQFF.

The V gene is TRBV7-2, the J gene TRBJ2-6; D call uncertain. Between the trimmed V and J ends, which lost 0 bases and 4 bases, there was a span of 7 bases. Germline CDR1 reads SGHTA; CDR2 reads FQGNSA. The CDR3 is 15 amino acids. The CDR3 loop reads CASSLAGIGANVLTF. CDR3 nucleotide sequence: TGTGCCAGCAGCTTAGCGGGGATCGGGGCCAACGTCCTGACTTTC.

This clonotype was counted many times. This rearrangement joins TRBV6-1 to TRBJ2-3; 7 bases match TRBD1. After removal of 6 bases from V and 4 bases from J, the junction contained 10 bases not matched to a gene. The CDR3 is 15 amino acids. Germline-derived CDR1 and CDR2 are MNHNS and SASEGT. CDR3 amino acids: CASRIQGRGADTQYF. Here the CDR3 DNA reads TGTGCCAGCAGGATACAGGGGAGAGGCGCAGATACGCAGTATTTT.

V and J are TRBV7-2 and TRBJ2-5; TRBD1 agrees at 7 bases. The CDR3 is 16 residues long. CDR1 is SGHTA and CDR2 is FQGNSA in the germline V gene. Losses at the gene ends were 3 bases for V and 0 bases for J; bases not matched to a gene: 7. The chain's CDR3 is CASSLGTAKYQETQYF. In DNA, the CDR3 is TGTGCCAGCAGCTTGGGGACAGCTAAGTACCAAGAGACCCAGTACTTC.

This clonotype was detected only a few times. The chain carries TRBV18 and TRBJ2-5; D not resolved. V shed 0 bases and J shed 5 bases, with 4 bases lying between them. This CDR3 has 12 amino acids. Germline V lookup: CDR1 KGHSH, CDR2 LQKENI. Written as DNA, the CDR3 is TGTGCCAGCTCACCACCTCAGGAGACCCAGTACTTC. The encoded protein is CASSPPQETQYF. Looking up the rest from reference TRBV18 and TRBJ2-5 gives the full variable domain: NAGVMQNPRHLVRRRGQEARLRCSPMKGHSHVYWYRQLPEEGLKFMVYLQKENIIDESGMPKERFSAEFPKEGPSILRIQQVVRGDSAAYFCASSPPQETQYFGPGTRLLVL.

In DNA form, the CDR3 reads TGTGCCAGCAGCACCGGGACAATTTCACCCCTCCACTTT. Translated: CASSTGTISPLHF. The chain couples TRBV7-3 to TRBJ1-6; TRBD1 might be the D (6 bases). CDR3 length: 13 amino acids. Trimming shortened V by 5 bases and J by 9 bases, and 11 bases separated the two germline ends. Germline V lookup: CDR1 SGHTA, CDR2 FQGTGA. Based on the CDR3 plus reference TRBV7-3 and TRBJ1-6, the full variable domain is GAGVSQTPSNKVTEKGKYVELRCDPISGHTALYWYRQSLGQGPEFLIYFQGTGAADDSGLPNDRFFAVRPEGSVSTLKIQRTERGDSAVYLCASSTGTISPLHFGNGTRLTVT.

The CDR3 DNA sequence: TGTGCCAGCAGCTTAAACTTCGGGACTAGCGAGCAGTACTTC. Translated, it gives CASSLNFGTSEQYF. J is TRBJ2-5 and V is TRBV7-6; 8 bases are a match to TRBD2. Near its end, the DNA agrees better with TRBJ2-7, so the J call may be wrong. Germline CDR1 reads SGHVS; CDR2 reads FNYEAQ. The CDR3 is made up of 14 amino acids.

CDR3 in DNA: TGTGCCAGCAGCTTAGCGGGGGTGGGTGAGCAGTTCTTC. It yields the protein CASSLAGVGEQFF. This rearrangement joins TRBV7-2 to TRBJ2-5; the D gene could be TRBD1 or TRBD2 (5 bases each). The assigned J gene may be wrong: the sequence end matches TRBJ2-1 better. The CDR3 covers 13 residues. Germline CDR1 and CDR2: SGHTA and FQGNSA.

This clonotype is medium-sized within its sample. The rearrangement links TRBV6-1 to TRBJ1-4, with 7 bases aligning to TRBD1. The V segment lost 5 bases and the J segment 4 bases; nucleotides outside the gene matches: 7. CDR1 and CDR2 from the germline V gene are MNHNS and SASEGT. The CDR3 sequence is 15 residues long. CDR3 nucleotide sequence: TGTGCCAGCAGTACAGGGACAGCCATTAATGAAAAACTGTTTTTT. Translating it yields CASSTGTAINEKLFF.

The chain couples TRBV7-6 to TRBJ1-1, with D possibly matching TRBD1 (6 bases). V was shortened by 7 bases and J by 2 bases, with 14 bases between the two germline ends. The CDR3 is made up of 14 amino acids. The V gene's germline CDR1 is SGHVS and CDR2 FNYEAQ. CDR3 residues: CASTVGQSNTEAFF. CDR3 sequence (DNA): TGTGCCAGCACCGTAGGACAGAGTAACACTGAAGCTTTCTTT.

This clonotype was counted at least ten times. This may arise from a read error, as a much more abundant clone is one base away. This chain links TRBV5-6 with TRBJ2-1; TRBD2 agrees at 14 bases. The CDR3 loop spans 15 amino acids. The V gene's germline CDR1 is SGHDT and CDR2 YYEEEE. V lost 4 bases, J lost 13 bases, and 10 bases stayed unmatched. As DNA, the CDR3 is TGTGCCAGCAGCCTAAGACTAGCGGGAGGGGAGACCCAGTTCTTC. Translation gives CASSLRLAGGETQFF.

The chain couples TRBV11-2 to TRBJ2-7, with D possibly being TRBD1 (7 bases). The DNA end lines up better with TRBJ2-1; the J call may be wrong. CDR1 is SGHAT, CDR2 FQNNGV, per germline. CDR3 length equals 15 residues. The CDR3 spells CASSTPRGTVYEQFF. The CDR3 nucleotides read TGTGCCAGCAGCACCCCACGCGGGACAGTTTACGAGCAGTTCTTC.

This clonotype was picked up many times. This chain joins TRBV7-2 and TRBJ2-4; tentatively, D is TRBD1 (6 bases). This CDR3 is built from 14 residues. In germline, CDR1 is SGHTA, CDR2 FQGNSA. Trimming took 5 bases from V and 4 from J, leaving 12 bases between them. CDR3 sequence reads: CASSVGGQKNIQYF. The CDR3 region has the DNA TGTGCCAGCAGCGTAGGCGGACAGAAAAACATTCAGTACTTC. Full variable domain (missing parts from reference TRBV7-2 and TRBJ2-4): GAGVSQSPSNKVTEKGKDVELRCDPISGHTALYWYRQSLGQGLEFLIYFQGNSAPDKSGLPSDRFSAERTGGSVSTLTIQRTQQEDSAVYLCASSVGGQKNIQYFGAGTRLSVL.

V usage is TRBV5-1 and J usage is TRBJ2-3, with a possible D match to TRBD2 (6 bases). V lost 0 bases to trimming and J lost 7 bases, with 12 bases between them. The germline V gene encodes CDR1 SGHRS and CDR2 YFSETQ. CDR3 length: 14 residues. DNA of the CDR3: TGCGCCAGCAGCTTGGACGGCGCGGGGAATACGCAGTATTTT. Translated, it gives CASSLDGAGNTQYF.